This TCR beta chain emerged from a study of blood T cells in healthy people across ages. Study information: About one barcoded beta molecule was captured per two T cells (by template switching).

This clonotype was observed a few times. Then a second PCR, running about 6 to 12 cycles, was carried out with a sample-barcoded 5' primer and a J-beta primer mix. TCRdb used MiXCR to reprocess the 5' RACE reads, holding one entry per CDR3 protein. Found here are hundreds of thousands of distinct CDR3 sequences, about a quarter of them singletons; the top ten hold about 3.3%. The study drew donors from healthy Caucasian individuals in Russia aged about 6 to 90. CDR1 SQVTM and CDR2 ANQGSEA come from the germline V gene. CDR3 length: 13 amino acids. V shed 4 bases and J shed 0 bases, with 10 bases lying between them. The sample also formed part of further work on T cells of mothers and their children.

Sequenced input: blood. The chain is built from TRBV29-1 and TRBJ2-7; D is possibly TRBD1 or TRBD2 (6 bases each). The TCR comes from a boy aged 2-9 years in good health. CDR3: CSVGGGISYEQYF. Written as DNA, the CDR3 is TGCAGCGTTGGAGGGGGGATCTCCTACGAGCAGTACTTC.